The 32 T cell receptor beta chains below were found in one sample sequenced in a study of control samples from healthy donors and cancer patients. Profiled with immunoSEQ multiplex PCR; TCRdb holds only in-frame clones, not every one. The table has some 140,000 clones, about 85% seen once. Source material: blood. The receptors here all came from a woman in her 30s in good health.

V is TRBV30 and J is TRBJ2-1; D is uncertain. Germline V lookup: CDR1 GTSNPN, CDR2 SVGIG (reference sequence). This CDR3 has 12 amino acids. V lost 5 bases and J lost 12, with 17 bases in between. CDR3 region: CAWGRPLTSQFF. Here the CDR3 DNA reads TGTGCCTGGGGAAGGCCTTTAACCTCGCAGTTCTTC.

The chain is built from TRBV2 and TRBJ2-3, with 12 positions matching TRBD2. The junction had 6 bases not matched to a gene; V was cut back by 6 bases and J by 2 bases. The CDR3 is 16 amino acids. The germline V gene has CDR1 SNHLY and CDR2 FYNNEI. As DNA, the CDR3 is TGTGCCAGCAGGGGCGGACTAGCGGGATCCACAGATACGCAGTATTTT. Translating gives CASRGGLAGSTDTQYF.

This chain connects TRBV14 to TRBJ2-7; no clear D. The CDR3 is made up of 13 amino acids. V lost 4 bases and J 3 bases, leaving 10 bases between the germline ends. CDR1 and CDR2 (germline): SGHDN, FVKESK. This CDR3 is CASSRDSYYEQYF. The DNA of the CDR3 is TGTGCCAGCAGCCGAGACTCTTACTACGAGCAGTACTTC.

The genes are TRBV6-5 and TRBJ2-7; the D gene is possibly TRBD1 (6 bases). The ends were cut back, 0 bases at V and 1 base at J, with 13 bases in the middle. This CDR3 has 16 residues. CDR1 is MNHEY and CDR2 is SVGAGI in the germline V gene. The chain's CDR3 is CASSYSRRGQSYEQYF. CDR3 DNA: TGTGCCAGCAGTTACTCGCGTCGCGGACAGTCCTACGAGCAGTACTTC.

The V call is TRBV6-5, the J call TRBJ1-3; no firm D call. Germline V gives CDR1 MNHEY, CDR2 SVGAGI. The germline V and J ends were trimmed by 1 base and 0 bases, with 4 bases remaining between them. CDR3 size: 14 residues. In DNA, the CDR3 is TGTGCCAGCAGTTACTGGAGCTCTGGAAACACCATATATTTT. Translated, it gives CASSYWSSGNTIYF.

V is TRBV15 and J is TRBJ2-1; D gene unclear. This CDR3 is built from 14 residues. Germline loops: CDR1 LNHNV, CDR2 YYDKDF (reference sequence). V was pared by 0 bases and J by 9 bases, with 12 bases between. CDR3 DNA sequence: TGTGCCACCAGCAGAGATCAGGAAGCAGCTGAGCAGTTCTTC. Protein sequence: CATSRDQEAAEQFF.

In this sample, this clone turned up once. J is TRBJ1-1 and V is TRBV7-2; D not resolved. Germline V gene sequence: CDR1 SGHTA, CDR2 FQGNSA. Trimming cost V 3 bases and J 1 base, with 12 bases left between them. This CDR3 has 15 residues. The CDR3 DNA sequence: TGTGCCAGCAGCTTGTTGGGAGGTACGAACACTGAAGCTTTCTTT. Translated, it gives CASSLLGGTNTEAFF. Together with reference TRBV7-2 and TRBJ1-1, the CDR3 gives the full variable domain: GAGVSQSPSNKVTEKGKDVELRCDPISGHTALYWYRQSLGQGLEFLIYFQGNSAPDKSGLPSDRFSAERTGGSVSTLTIQRTQQEDSAVYLCASSLLGGTNTEAFFGQGTRLTVV.

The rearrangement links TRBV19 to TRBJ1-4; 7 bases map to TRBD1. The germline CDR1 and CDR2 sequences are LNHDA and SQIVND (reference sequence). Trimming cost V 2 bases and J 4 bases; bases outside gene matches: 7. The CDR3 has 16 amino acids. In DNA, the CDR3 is TGTGCCAGTAGTATACTTCGGACAGGAGGTAATGAAAAACTGTTTTTT. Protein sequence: CASSILRTGGNEKLFF.

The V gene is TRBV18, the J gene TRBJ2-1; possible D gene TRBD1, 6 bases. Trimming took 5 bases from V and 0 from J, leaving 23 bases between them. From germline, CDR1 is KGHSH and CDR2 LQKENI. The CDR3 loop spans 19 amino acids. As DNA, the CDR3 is TGTGCCAGCTCATGGGTCAGGGCCCACAGGGACAACTCCTACAATGAGCAGTTCTTC. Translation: CASSWVRAHRDNSYNEQFF.

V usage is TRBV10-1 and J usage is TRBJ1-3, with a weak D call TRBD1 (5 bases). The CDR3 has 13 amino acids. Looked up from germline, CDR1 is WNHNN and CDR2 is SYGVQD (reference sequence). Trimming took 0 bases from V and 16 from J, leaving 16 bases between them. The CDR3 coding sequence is TGCGCCAGCAGTGAGTCTGGGGGAAGAACGGTCTATTTT. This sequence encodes CASSESGGRTVYF.

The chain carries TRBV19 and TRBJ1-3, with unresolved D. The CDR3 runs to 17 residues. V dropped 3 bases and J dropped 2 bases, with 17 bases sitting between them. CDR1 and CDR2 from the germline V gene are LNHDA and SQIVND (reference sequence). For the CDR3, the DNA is TGTGCCAGTAGTATCGGCCCTGCCCGGGAGCCTGGAAACACCATATATTTT. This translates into CASSIGPAREPGNTIYF.

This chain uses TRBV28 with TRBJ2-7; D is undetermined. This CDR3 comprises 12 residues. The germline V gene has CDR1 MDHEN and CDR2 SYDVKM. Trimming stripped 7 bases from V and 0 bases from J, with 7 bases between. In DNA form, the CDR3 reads TGTGCCAGCAACACAGACTCCTACGAGCAGTACTTC. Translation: CASNTDSYEQYF.

The CDR3 is CATSRGPEAQETQYF. In DNA, the CDR3 is TGTGCCACCAGCAGAGGTCCGGAAGCCCAAGAGACCCAGTACTTC. The J gene is TRBJ2-5, the V gene TRBV15; D gene uncertain. CDR3 size: 15 residues. From germline, CDR1 is LNHNV and CDR2 YYDKDF (reference sequence). V lost 1 base and J lost 1, with 10 bases in between.

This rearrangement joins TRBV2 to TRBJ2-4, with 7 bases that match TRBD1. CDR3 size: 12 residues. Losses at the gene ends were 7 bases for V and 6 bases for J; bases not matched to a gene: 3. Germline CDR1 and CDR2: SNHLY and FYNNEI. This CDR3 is CASIRQGNIQYF. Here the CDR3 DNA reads TGTGCCAGCATTCGACAGGGAAACATTCAGTACTTC.

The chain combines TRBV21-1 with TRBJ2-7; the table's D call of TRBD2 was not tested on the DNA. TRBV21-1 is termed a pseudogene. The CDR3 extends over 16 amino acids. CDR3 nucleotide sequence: TGTGCCAGCAGCAAAAGGGCGGGGTGGGCCCCCCACGAGCAGTACTTC. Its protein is CASSKRAGWAPHEQYF.

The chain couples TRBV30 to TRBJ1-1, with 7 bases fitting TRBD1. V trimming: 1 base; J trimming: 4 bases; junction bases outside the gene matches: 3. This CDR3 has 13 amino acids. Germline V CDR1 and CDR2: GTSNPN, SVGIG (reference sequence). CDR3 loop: CAWSGQGSTEAFF. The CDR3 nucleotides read TGTGCCTGGAGTGGACAGGGCAGCACTGAAGCTTTCTTT.

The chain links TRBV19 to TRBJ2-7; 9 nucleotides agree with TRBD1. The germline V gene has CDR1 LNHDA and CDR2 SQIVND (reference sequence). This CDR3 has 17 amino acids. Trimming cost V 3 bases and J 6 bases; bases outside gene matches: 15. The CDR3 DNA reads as TGTGCCAGTAGTATGAGAAGTGGAGGGACAGGGTTTCGCGAGCAGTACTTC. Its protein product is CASSMRSGGTGFREQYF.

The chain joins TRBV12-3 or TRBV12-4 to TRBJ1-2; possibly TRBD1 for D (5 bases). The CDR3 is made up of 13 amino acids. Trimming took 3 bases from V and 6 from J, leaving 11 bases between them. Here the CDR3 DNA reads TGTGCCAGCAGTTTGCAGGGCCCGAATGGCTACACCTTC. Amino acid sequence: CASSLQGPNGYTF.

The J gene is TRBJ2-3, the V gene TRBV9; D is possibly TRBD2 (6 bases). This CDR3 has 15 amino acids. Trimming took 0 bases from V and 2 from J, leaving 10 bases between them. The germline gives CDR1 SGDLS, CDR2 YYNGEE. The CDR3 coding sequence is TGTGCCAGCAGCGTAGCCGCGGGACTCACAGATACGCAGTATTTT. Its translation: CASSVAAGLTDTQYF.

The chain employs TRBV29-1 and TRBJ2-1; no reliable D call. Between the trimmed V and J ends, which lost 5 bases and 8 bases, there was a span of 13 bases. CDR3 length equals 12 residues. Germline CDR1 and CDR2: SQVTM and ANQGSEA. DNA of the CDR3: TGCAGCGTTAGGGTTCTAAGGGATGAGCAGTTCTTC. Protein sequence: CSVRVLRDEQFF.

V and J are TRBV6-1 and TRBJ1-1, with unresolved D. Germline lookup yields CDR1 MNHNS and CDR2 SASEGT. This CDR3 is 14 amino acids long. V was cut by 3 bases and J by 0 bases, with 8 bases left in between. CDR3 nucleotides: TGTGCCAGCAGTGATTATGGTATGAACACTGAAGCTTTCTTT. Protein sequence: CASSDYGMNTEAFF.

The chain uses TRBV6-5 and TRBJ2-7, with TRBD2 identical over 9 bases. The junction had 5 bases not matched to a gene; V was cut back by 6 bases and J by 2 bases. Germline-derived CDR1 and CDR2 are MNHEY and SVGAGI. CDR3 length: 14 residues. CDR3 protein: CASSPGTSPYEQYF. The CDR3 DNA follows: TGTGCCAGCAGCCCCGGGACTAGCCCCTACGAGCAGTACTTC.

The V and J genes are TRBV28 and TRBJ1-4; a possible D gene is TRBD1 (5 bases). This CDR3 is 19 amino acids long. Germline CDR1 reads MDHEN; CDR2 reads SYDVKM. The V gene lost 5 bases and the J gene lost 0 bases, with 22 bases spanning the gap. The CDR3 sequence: CASSAPQGRVGATNEKLFF. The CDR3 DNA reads TGTGCCAGCAGTGCCCCCCAGGGCAGGGTGGGGGCAACTAATGAAAAACTGTTTTTT.

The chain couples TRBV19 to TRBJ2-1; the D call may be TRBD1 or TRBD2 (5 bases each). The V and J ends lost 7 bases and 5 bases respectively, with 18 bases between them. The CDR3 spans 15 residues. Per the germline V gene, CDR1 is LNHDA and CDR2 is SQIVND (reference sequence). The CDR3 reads CASTPGQGLHNEQFF. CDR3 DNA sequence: TGTGCCAGTACCCCGGGGCAGGGCCTCCACAATGAGCAGTTCTTC.

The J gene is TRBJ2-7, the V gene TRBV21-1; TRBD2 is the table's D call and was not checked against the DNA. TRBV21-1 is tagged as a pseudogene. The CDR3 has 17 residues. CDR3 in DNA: TGTGCCAGCAGCGTGCCGGGACTAGCGGGAGGGAGGTACGAGCAGTACTTC. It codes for CASSVPGLAGGRYEQYF.

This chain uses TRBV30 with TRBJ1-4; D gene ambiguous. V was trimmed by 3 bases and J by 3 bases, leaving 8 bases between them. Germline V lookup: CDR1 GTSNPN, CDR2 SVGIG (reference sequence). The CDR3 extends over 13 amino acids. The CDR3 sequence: CAWRGIANEKLFF. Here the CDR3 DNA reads TGTGCCTGGAGGGGGATAGCTAATGAAAAACTGTTTTTT.

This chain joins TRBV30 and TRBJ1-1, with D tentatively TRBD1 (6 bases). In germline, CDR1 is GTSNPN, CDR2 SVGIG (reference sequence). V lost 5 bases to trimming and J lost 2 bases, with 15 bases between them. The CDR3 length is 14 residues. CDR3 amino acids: CAWVRGASNTEAFF. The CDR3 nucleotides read TGTGCCTGGGTACGGGGGGCCAGTAACACTGAAGCTTTCTTT.

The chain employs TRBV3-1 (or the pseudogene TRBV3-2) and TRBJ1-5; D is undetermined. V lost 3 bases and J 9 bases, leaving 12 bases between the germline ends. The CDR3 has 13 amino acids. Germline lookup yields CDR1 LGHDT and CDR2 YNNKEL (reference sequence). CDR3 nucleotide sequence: TGTGCCAGCAGCCAGTTGCGTGGAGGGCCCCAGCATTTT. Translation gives CASSQLRGGPQHF.

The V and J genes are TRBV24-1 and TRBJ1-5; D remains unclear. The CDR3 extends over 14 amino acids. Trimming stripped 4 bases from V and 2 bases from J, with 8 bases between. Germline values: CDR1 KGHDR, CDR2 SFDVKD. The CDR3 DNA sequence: TGTGCCACCAGTGACGGTGACGGCAATCAGCCCCAGCATTTT. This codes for CATSDGDGNQPQHF.

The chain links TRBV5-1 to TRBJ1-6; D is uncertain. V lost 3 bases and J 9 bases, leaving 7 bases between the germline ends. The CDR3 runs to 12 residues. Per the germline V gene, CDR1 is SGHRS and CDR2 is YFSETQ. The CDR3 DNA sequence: TGCGCCAGCAGCTCATTAACTTCACCCCTCCACTTT. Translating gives CASSSLTSPLHF.

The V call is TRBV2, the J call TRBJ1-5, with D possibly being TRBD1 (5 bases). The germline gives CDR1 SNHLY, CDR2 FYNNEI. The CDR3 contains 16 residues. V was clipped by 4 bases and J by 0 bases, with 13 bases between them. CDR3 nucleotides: TGTGCCAGCAGTGGTAGACAGATTGATAGCAATCAGCCCCAGCATTTT. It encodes CASSGRQIDSNQPQHF.

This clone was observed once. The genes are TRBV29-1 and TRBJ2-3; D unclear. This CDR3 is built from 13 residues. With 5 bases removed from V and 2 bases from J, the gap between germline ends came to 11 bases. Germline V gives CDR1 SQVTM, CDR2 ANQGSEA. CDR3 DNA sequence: TGCAGCGTTTTCTGGGCGCCCACAGATACGCAGTATTTT. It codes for CSVFWAPTDTQYF.